This T cell receptor (beta chain) stems from a study of CD8 T cells in ankylosing spondylitis. Notes on the study in general: Some of the motif variants had earlier been found in reactive arthritis patients' fluid and blood. It was reported that disease-linked clones were significantly enriched in matched ankylosing spondylitis synovial fluid.

Concerning this clonotype itself: As yet, its antigen is unknown.

One entry per CDR3 protein results from TCRdb running MiXCR on the 5' RACE reads. This sample has about 150,000 distinct CDR3 sequences, with 40% to 50% found just once. CDR3 length: 13 amino acids. The V end lost 6 bases, the J end lost 8 bases, and 14 bases lay between the germline ends. The germline V gene encodes CDR1 SGHTA and CDR2 FQGTGA. The sample was synovial fluid, either unsorted or a sorted T cell fraction (not recorded which). The chain joins TRBV7-3 to TRBJ2-1; D uncertain. The TCR was taken from a male donor with ankylosing spondylitis. CDR3 coding DNA: TGTGCCAGCAGTGCGTGGGCGGTTGATGAGCAGTTCTTC. Translated, it gives CASSAWAVDEQFF. The complete variable domain, with remaining parts taken from reference TRBV7-3 and TRBJ2-1, reads GAGVSQTPSNKVTEKGKYVELRCDPISGHTALYWYRQSLGQGPEFLIYFQGTGAADDSGLPNDRFFAVRPEGSVSTLKIQRTERGDSAVYLCASSAWAVDEQFFGPGTRLTVL.